Below are 16 T cell receptor beta chains sequenced from a single sample in a study of vaccination and CD4 T cells after COVID-19. As for treatment: roughly ten-day PBMC culture with coronavirus spike peptide pools or control peptides (ViraFEST assay). No antigens are known for them. With the Oncomine TCR Beta short-read assay, DNA from cultured CD4+ T cells was sequenced. Using its own MiXCR run on the PCR reads, TCRdb lists one record per CDR3 protein. The profile shows tens of thousands of distinct CDR3 sequences, about 43% of them singletons. The specimen comprised CD4+ T cells from blood, cultured in vitro, sampled after SARS-CoV-2 vaccination. The source is a human donor who had recovered from COVID-19.

The chain is built from TRBV6-1 and TRBJ2-7; 8 bases fit TRBD1. This CDR3 is 16 amino acids long. J gave up 0 bases and V 2 bases, and 6 bases lay outside the gene matches. The V gene's germline CDR1 is MNHNS and CDR2 SASEGT. Written as DNA, the CDR3 is TGTGCCAGCAGTGAAAACATCGGACAGGGCTCCTACGAGCAGTACTTC. It translates to CASSENIGQGSYEQYF.

The genes are TRBV5-3 and TRBJ1-5; 8 nucleotides match TRBD1. TRBV5-3 is an ORF; its function is uncertain. CDR3 length: 14 residues. The V gene end was trimmed by 4 bases and the J gene end by 7 bases; junction bases not matched to a gene: 7. This CDR3 is CARSKRQGSQPQHF. CDR3 in DNA: TGTGCCAGAAGCAAAAGACAGGGGTCCCAGCCCCAGCATTTT.

This chain connects TRBV11-3 to TRBJ1-1; unclear D gene. In germline, CDR1 is SGHNT, CDR2 YENEEA. Trimming stripped 5 bases from V and 3 bases from J, with 7 bases between. The CDR3 consists of 12 residues. Written as DNA, the CDR3 is TGTGCCAGCAGCCGGAGGGACACTGAAGCTTTCTTT. It yields the protein CASSRRDTEAFF. The complete variable domain, with remaining parts taken from reference TRBV11-3 and TRBJ1-1, reads EAGVVQSPRYKIIEKKQPVAFWCNPISGHNTLYWYLQNLGQGPELLIRYENEEAVDDSQLPKDRFSAERLKGVDSTLKIQPAELGDSAVYLCASSRRDTEAFFGQGTRLTVV.

There are a few counts of this clonotype. J is TRBJ2-5 and V is TRBV27, with D uncertain. Trimming took 4 bases from V and 5 from J, leaving 8 bases between them. There are 12 residues in the CDR3. Germline V gene data show CDR1 as MNHEY and CDR2 as SMNVEV (reference sequence). In nucleotides, the CDR3 is TGTGCCAGCAGTTCCGTGGGGGAGACCCAGTACTTC. This sequence encodes CASSSVGETQYF.

The J gene is TRBJ2-1, the V gene TRBV4-3; no clear D gene. CDR3 length: 13 residues. The V gene lost 0 bases and the J gene lost 7 bases, with 7 bases spanning the gap. CDR1 is LGHNA and CDR2 is YSLEER in the germline V gene. The CDR3 loop is CASSQDGLNEQFF. CDR3 DNA: TGCGCCAGCAGCCAAGACGGGCTTAATGAGCAGTTCTTC.

The chain employs TRBV29-1 and TRBJ2-2, with 10 bases matching TRBD2. The CDR3 is 14 amino acids. Germline V lookup: CDR1 SQVTM, CDR2 ANQGSEA. V was pared by 5 bases and J by 7 bases, with 7 bases of the junction left unmatched. CDR3 nucleotide sequence: TGCAGCGTTCAGCGGGGGGGTGTAGTCGGGGAGCTGTTTTTT. Residues: CSVQRGGVVGELFF.

The chain joins TRBV18 to TRBJ2-7; perhaps TRBD1 as D (5 bases). The CDR3 covers 12 residues. The germline V gene has CDR1 KGHSH and CDR2 LQKENI. Deletions cut 2 bases from V and 5 bases from J, with 7 bases between. The CDR3 DNA follows: TGTGCCAGCTCACCAGACAGACACGAGCAGTACTTC. Protein product: CASSPDRHEQYF.

The V call is TRBV19, the J call TRBJ2-3; the D is unclear. The CDR3 runs to 15 residues. CDR1 is LNHDA and CDR2 is SQIVND in the germline V gene (reference sequence). V was clipped by 2 bases and J by 3 bases, with 12 bases between them. This CDR3 reads CASSITTISTDTQYF. The CDR3 DNA sequence: TGTGCCAGTAGTATAACGACCATCTCGACAGATACGCAGTATTTT.

This chain links TRBV20-1 with TRBJ1-1; TRBD1 matches 7 bases. CDR1 DFQATT and CDR2 SNEGSKA come from the germline V gene (reference sequence). This CDR3 region has 13 residues. As DNA, the CDR3 is TGCAGCGTTAACCAGGGGGGGGTCACTGAAGCTTTCTTT. Protein: CSVNQGGVTEAFF.

This clonotype showed up just a few times. The J gene is TRBJ2-5, the V gene TRBV27, with D possibly matching TRBD1 (6 bases). Looked up from germline, CDR1 is MNHEY and CDR2 is SMNVEV (reference sequence). The CDR3 contains 15 residues. Trimming removed 1 base from V and 7 bases from J, with 16 bases in between. The CDR3 protein is CASSLYAGVYGTQYF. Here the CDR3 DNA reads TGTGCCAGCAGTTTATATGCAGGGGTTTATGGGACCCAGTACTTC.

This clonotype occurred a few times. The genes are TRBV7-3 and TRBJ2-3; no reliable D call. CDR3 length: 15 amino acids. Germline V gene data show CDR1 as SGHTA and CDR2 as FQGTGA. Trimming removed 6 bases from V and 2 bases from J, with 15 bases in between. The CDR3 sequence is CASSKGVGSTDTQYF. The CDR3 coding sequence is TGTGCCAGCAGTAAAGGTGTAGGGTCCACAGATACGCAGTATTTT.

This clonotype was found a few times. The chain combines TRBV7-9 with TRBJ1-1; D ambiguous. Germline V gives CDR1 SEHNR, CDR2 FQNEAQ (reference sequence). Trimming took off 2 bases at V and 1 base at J, with 5 bases between the two ends. The CDR3 spans 13 residues. For the CDR3, the DNA is TGTGCCAGCAGCTTACGGCAGAACACTGAAGCTTTCTTT. It codes for CASSLRQNTEAFF.

This rearrangement joins TRBV28 to TRBJ1-5; perhaps TRBD1 as D (5 bases). Germline V lookup: CDR1 MDHEN, CDR2 SYDVKM. The CDR3 spans 13 residues. Trimming removed 7 bases at V and 1 base at J, with 8 bases between. The CDR3 DNA reads as TGTGCCAGCACCTGGGGGAGCAATCAGCCCCAGCATTTT. Protein sequence: CASTWGSNQPQHF.

The sample holds a few counts of this clonotype. V gene TRBV9 combines with J gene TRBJ1-1; D is unclear. V was cut by 3 bases and J by 4 bases, with 10 bases left in between. The CDR3 contains 13 residues. Germline lookup yields CDR1 SGDLS and CDR2 YYNGEE. The CDR3 DNA follows: TGTGCCAGCAGCGCCTCGGTGGGCACTGAAGCTTTCTTT. It translates to CASSASVGTEAFF.

In its sample, this clonotype was seen a few times. J is TRBJ2-1 and V is TRBV20-1; 8 bases align to TRBD1. CDR1 and CDR2 from the germline V gene are DFQATT and SNEGSKA (reference sequence). V lost 4 bases to trimming and J lost 8 bases; unmatched junction nucleotides: 7. The CDR3 loop spans 13 amino acids. CDR3 region: CSATRTGFDEQFF. DNA of the CDR3: TGCAGTGCTACCCGGACAGGGTTCGATGAGCAGTTCTTC.

The chain is built from TRBV29-1 and TRBJ1-5; tentatively, D is TRBD1 (6 bases). The germline V and J ends were trimmed by 0 bases and 0 bases, with 18 bases remaining between them. Per germline, CDR1 SQVTM and CDR2 ANQGSEA. The CDR3 has 18 residues. The CDR3 DNA reads as TGCAGCGTTGAAGATCGAGGAGGGGGGGAACCTAGCAATCAGCCCCAGCATTTT. This gives the protein CSVEDRGGGEPSNQPQHF. Complete variable domain (other parts from reference TRBV29-1 and TRBJ1-5): SAVISQKPSRDICQRGTSLTIQCQVDSQVTMMFWYRQQPGQSLTLIATANQGSEATYESGFVIDKFPISRPNLTFSTLTVSNMSPEDSSIYLCSVEDRGGGEPSNQPQHFGDGTRLSIL.